The 26 T cell receptor beta chains reported below all come from one sample, sequenced in a study of T cell changes during pregnancy in multiple sclerosis. The repertoire was sequenced with immunoSEQ multiplex PCR; TCRdb's copy has only in-frame clones and lacks some. The sample holds about 49,000 clones, 90% seen once. The starting material was peripheral blood, obtained after pregnancy. The receptors shown here come from a female donor in good health, enrolled as a control in a pregnancy study.

The chain combines TRBV28 with TRBJ1-6; no firm D call. Per the germline V gene, CDR1 is MDHEN and CDR2 is SYDVKM. Trimming stripped 8 bases from V and 0 bases from J, with 5 bases between. The CDR3 spans 13 residues. The CDR3 sequence is CASRGSYNSPLHF. CDR3 DNA: TGTGCCAGCCGGGGCTCCTATAATTCACCCCTCCACTTT.

This chain connects TRBV5-6 to TRBJ1-1, with 7 bases identical to TRBD1. The CDR3 length is 16 residues. The germline CDR1 and CDR2 sequences are SGHDT and YYEEEE. Trimming removed 2 bases from V and 0 bases from J; junction bases left unmatched: 7. The CDR3 DNA follows: TGTGCCAGCAGCTTAAGACAGGGCGTCATGAACACTGAAGCTTTCTTT. This codes for CASSLRQGVMNTEAFF.

The CDR3 DNA is TGTGCCAGCAGTGAATGGCCGAACACCGGGGAGCTGTTTTTT. Protein sequence: CASSEWPNTGELFF. The chain carries TRBV2 and TRBJ2-2; no reliable D call. The CDR3 is 14 amino acids. CDR1 is SNHLY, CDR2 FYNNEI, per germline. Between the trimmed V and J ends, which lost 2 bases and 0 bases, there was a span of 4 bases.

This chain links TRBV27 with TRBJ2-3; the D gene is possibly TRBD2 (7 bases). CDR3 size: 16 residues. V lost 2 bases, J lost 4 bases, and 16 bases lay in between. CDR1 is MNHEY and CDR2 is SMNVEV in the germline V gene (reference sequence). The CDR3 nucleotides are TGTGCCAGCAGTTTAAGGATCAGGGGAGGGGCAGATACGCAGTATTTT. Amino acids: CASSLRIRGGADTQYF.

The chain carries TRBV5-6 and TRBJ2-7, with D possibly TRBD2 on 6 matching bases. This CDR3 region has 13 residues. Germline assignment: CDR1 SGHDT and CDR2 YYEEEE. The V end was cut by 8 bases, the J end by 1 base, with 13 bases between. The CDR3 DNA reads TGTGCCAGTATGCGGGAATATTCCTACGAGCAGTACTTC. Amino acid sequence: CASMREYSYEQYF.

The rearrangement joins TRBV2 to TRBJ2-1, with a tentative D call TRBD2 (7 bases). CDR1 is SNHLY, CDR2 FYNNEI, per germline. The CDR3 totals 16 residues. With 4 bases removed from V and 6 bases from J, the gap between germline ends came to 19 bases. For the CDR3, the DNA is TGTGCCAGCAGTGTAGGGGGAGGGGGGAGCCGCAATGAGCAGTTCTTC. This translates into CASSVGGGGSRNEQFF.

The V gene is TRBV28, the J gene TRBJ1-4; D gene ambiguous. The CDR3 has 11 amino acids. V lost 5 bases, J lost 10 bases, and 8 bases lay in between. CDR1 is MDHEN, CDR2 SYDVKM, per germline. The CDR3 bases are TGTGCCAGCAGTCCCTTTCGAAAACTGTTTTTT. Its translation is CASSPFRKLFF.

This sequence joins TRBV6-5 and TRBJ2-1; 8 bases line up with TRBD2. This CDR3 contains 16 residues. Germline V gives CDR1 MNHEY, CDR2 SVGAGI. Trimming removed 2 bases from V and 9 bases from J; junction bases left unmatched: 12. The CDR3 DNA sequence: TGTGCCAGCAGTTACGACACCGGGACGCGGGAGGCTGAGCAGTTCTTC. Translating it yields CASSYDTGTREAEQFF.

This sequence joins TRBV5-4 and TRBJ2-3; no clear D. The CDR3 contains 15 residues. Germline assignment: CDR1 SGHNT and CDR2 YYREEE (reference sequence). V dropped 0 bases and J dropped 0 bases, with 8 bases sitting between them. CDR3: CASSLDLLSTDTQYF. CDR3 nucleotide sequence: TGTGCCAGCAGCTTGGACTTACTTAGCACAGATACGCAGTATTTT.

The chain recombines TRBV6-4 with TRBJ1-1; no reliable D call. The CDR3 is 13 amino acids. CDR1 is MRHNA, CDR2 SNTAGT, per germline. Trimming took 4 bases from V and 4 from J, leaving 10 bases between them. The CDR3 nucleotides are TGTGCCAGCAGTGTTGACTTTGGCACTGAAGCTTTCTTT. Amino acid sequence: CASSVDFGTEAFF.

The V call is TRBV18, the J call TRBJ2-7; 10 nucleotides align to TRBD2. In germline, CDR1 is KGHSH, CDR2 LQKENI. The CDR3 runs to 14 residues. J gave up 4 bases and V 3 bases, and 3 bases lay outside the gene matches. CDR3 amino acids: CASSPSGGAYEQYF. The DNA of the CDR3 is TGTGCCAGCTCACCGAGCGGGGGGGCTTACGAGCAGTACTTC.

V gene TRBV2 combines with J gene TRBJ2-3, with TRBD2 matching over 10 bases. The CDR3 consists of 15 residues. V gave up 3 bases and J gave up 2 bases; unmatched junction bases: 2. From germline, CDR1 is SNHLY and CDR2 FYNNEI. The CDR3 loop reads CASSEGTSATDTQYF. The CDR3 DNA follows: TGTGCCAGCAGTGAGGGGACTAGCGCCACAGATACGCAGTATTTT.

The chain joins TRBV30 to TRBJ2-2; 9 bases fit TRBD1. Germline CDR1 is GTSNPN and CDR2 is SVGIG (reference sequence). Losses at the gene ends were 1 base for V and 3 bases for J; bases not matched to a gene: 6. This CDR3 contains 16 residues. Written as DNA, the CDR3 is TGTGCCTGGAGTGACCCCCGGACAGGGGACACCGGGGAGCTGTTTTTT. Translated: CAWSDPRTGDTGELFF.

The genes are TRBV9 and TRBJ2-2, with 7 positions matching TRBD1. This CDR3 region has 17 residues. The junction had 11 bases not matched to a gene; V was cut back by 0 bases and J by 6 bases. Germline CDR1 is SGDLS and CDR2 is YYNGEE. The CDR3 loop is CASSVVDRVGKAGELFF. DNA for the CDR3: TGTGCCAGCAGCGTAGTTGACAGGGTAGGGAAGGCCGGGGAGCTGTTTTTT.

The chain recombines TRBV5-1 with TRBJ2-2, with 7 bases identical to TRBD2. The CDR3 sequence is 16 residues long. The J segment lost 6 bases and the V segment lost 5 bases, leaving 13 bases of the junction unmatched. CDR1 and CDR2 (germline): SGHRS, YFSETQ. The CDR3, as DNA: TGCGCCAGCAGAAGGGAGGGGCCTAGCGGTCCCGGGGAGCTGTTTTTT. Translating it yields CASRREGPSGPGELFF.

V gene TRBV4-1 combines with J gene TRBJ2-3; D possibly corresponds to TRBD2 (6 bases). V was trimmed by 0 bases and J by 4 bases, leaving 11 bases between them. The CDR3 covers 15 residues. Germline-derived CDR1 and CDR2 are MGHRA and YSYEKL. CDR3 residues: CASSQEEGAPDTQYF. The CDR3 region has the DNA TGCGCCAGCAGCCAAGAGGAGGGAGCTCCAGATACGCAGTATTTT.

This clone appeared once. V usage is TRBV11-1 and J usage is TRBJ2-7; 8 bases line up with TRBD2. This CDR3 contains 15 residues. Per the germline V gene, CDR1 is SGHAT and CDR2 is FQDESV (reference sequence). The trim removed 5 bases at V and 2 bases at J, leaving 8 bases unmatched. The CDR3 loop reads CASSHSRGGPYEQYF. The CDR3 DNA reads TGTGCCAGCAGCCACTCCCGGGGGGGCCCCTACGAGCAGTACTTC.

CDR3 region: CAWSVPGLTYEQYF. The CDR3 bases are TGTGCCTGGAGTGTACCAGGGTTGACCTACGAGCAGTACTTC. V gene TRBV30 combines with J gene TRBJ2-7; D perhaps matches TRBD1 (5 bases). This CDR3 spans 14 amino acids. Germline CDR1 GTSNPN, CDR2 SVGIG (reference sequence). Trimming left V 0 bases short and J 2 bases short, with 11 bases between.

J is TRBJ2-5 and V is TRBV10-3, with D possibly TRBD2 on 6 matching bases. V was clipped by 3 bases and J by 2 bases, with 13 bases between them. The germline V gene encodes CDR1 ENHRY and CDR2 SYGVKD. The CDR3 runs to 15 residues. The CDR3 region has the DNA TGTGCCATCAGTGAAGGGCTAGCGTGGCAAGAGACCCAGTACTTC. It encodes CAISEGLAWQETQYF.

The rearrangement joins TRBV9 to TRBJ2-7, with 7 positions matching TRBD1. Per the germline V gene, CDR1 is SGDLS and CDR2 is YYNGEE. J was trimmed by 3 bases and V by 0 bases; bases with no gene match: 6. The CDR3 covers 15 residues. The CDR3 protein is CASSVGTGYNYEQYF. The DNA for the CDR3 is TGTGCCAGCAGCGTAGGGACAGGTTATAACTACGAGCAGTACTTC.

V and J are TRBV7-7 and TRBJ1-1; D may be TRBD1 (5 bases). There are 15 residues in the CDR3. V was clipped by 5 bases and J by 1 base, with 14 bases between them. Germline CDR1 SSHAT, CDR2 FNYEAQ (reference sequence). The CDR3 loop reads CASSLSTDSNTEAFF. As DNA, the CDR3 is TGTGCCAGCAGCCTTTCGACAGACTCGAACACTGAAGCTTTCTTT. The full variable domain, rest sourced from reference TRBV7-7 and TRBJ1-1, is GAGVSQSPRYKVTKRGQDVTLRCDPISSHATLYWYQQALGQGPEFLTYFNYEAQPDKSGLPSDRFSAERPEGSISTLTIQRTEQRDSAMYRCASSLSTDSNTEAFFGQGTRLTVV.

The chain combines TRBV6-1 with TRBJ2-7, with TRBD2 identical over 14 bases. The CDR3 totals 15 residues. The germline V gene encodes CDR1 MNHNS and CDR2 SASEGT. The CDR3 DNA follows: TGTGCAACCCAGGGGGGGACTAGCGGGGGTCTCGAGCAGTACTTC. It yields the protein CATQGGTSGGLEQYF.

The chain couples TRBV4-3 to TRBJ1-1, with D maybe TRBD1 (6 bases). V was clipped by 5 bases and J by 11 bases, with 15 bases between them. CDR3 length equals 12 residues. CDR1 is LGHNA, CDR2 YSLEER, per germline. CDR3 protein: CASSALPGAAFF. In DNA, the CDR3 is TGCGCCAGCAGCGCCCTACCAGGGGCGGCTTTCTTT.

The rearrangement joins TRBV7-2 to TRBJ2-5; 7 bases line up with TRBD2. This CDR3 comprises 16 residues. Germline CDR1 and CDR2: SGHTA and FQGNSA. V was pared by 1 base and J by 2 bases, with 7 bases of the junction left unmatched. The CDR3 DNA sequence: TGTGCCAGCAGCTTAGTTCTTCAAGCGGGGCAAGAGACCCAGTACTTC. Amino acid sequence: CASSLVLQAGQETQYF.

V and J are TRBV9 and TRBJ2-4; weak D call: TRBD1 (6 bases). The ends were cut back, 3 bases at V and 9 bases at J, with 10 bases in the middle. The V gene's germline CDR1 is SGDLS and CDR2 YYNGEE. CDR3 size: 12 residues. CDR3 in amino acids: CASSAGTSIQYF. CDR3 nucleotides: TGTGCCAGCAGCGCCGGGACAAGCATTCAGTACTTC.

V is TRBV7-2 and J is TRBJ1-3; no reliable D call. The germline V and J ends were trimmed by 1 base and 0 bases, with 10 bases remaining between them. There are 16 residues in the CDR3. Germline V gives CDR1 SGHTA, CDR2 FQGNSA. The CDR3 nucleotides are TGTGCCAGCAGCTTAGACTCGGGGTACTCTGGAAACACCATATATTTT. This translates into CASSLDSGYSGNTIYF.